These 3 T cell receptor beta chains came from one sample sequenced in a study of blood T cell repertoires in COVID-19. Sequencing used immunoSEQ multiplex PCR; TCRdb keeps in-frame clones, though not all of them. The sample carries roughly 230,000 clones, nearly 85% recorded once. The material sequenced was peripheral blood. The receptors shown here come from a human donor in a cohort sampled during active COVID-19.

J is TRBJ1-5 and V is TRBV28; 7 bases are shared with TRBD1. The junction had 15 bases not matched to a gene; V was cut back by 8 bases and J by 2 bases. Germline V gene lookup returns CDR1 MDHEN and CDR2 SYDVKM. CDR3 length: 17 amino acids. CDR3 region: CASLEGAGGMGNQPQHF. The CDR3 bases are TGTGCCAGCCTGGAAGGGGCAGGGGGAATGGGCAATCAGCCCCAGCATTTT.

Concerning this clone: This specimen includes other DNA sequences encoding the same CDR3. The V call is TRBV18, the J call TRBJ2-7, with 7 bases fitting TRBD2. This CDR3 has 14 residues. Germline-derived CDR1 and CDR2 are KGHSH and LQKENI. The trim removed 0 bases at V and 1 base at J, leaving 0 bases unmatched. The CDR3 spells CASSPPSGSYEQYF. The DNA of the CDR3 is TGTGCCAGCTCACCACCTAGCGGGTCCTACGAGCAGTACTTC.

V usage is TRBV19 and J usage is TRBJ1-2, with D tentatively TRBD1 (6 bases). CDR1 is LNHDA, CDR2 SQIVND, per germline (reference sequence). The CDR3 sequence is 15 residues long. V shed 10 bases and J shed 6 bases, with 24 bases lying between them. Here the CDR3 DNA reads TGTGCCAACCCCCCCAGCGGGACATGTAAAAATGGCTACACCTTC. This gives the protein CANPPSGTCKNGYTF.